The present T cell receptor (beta chain) was sequenced within a study of beta chain features in type 1 diabetes. Study-level findings and limits: In every one of the four CD4+ subsets, TCRB CDR3s were moderately but significantly shorter in Type 1 diabetes patients.

In the case of this clone: Antigen unknown.

Germline trimming cut 4 bases from V and 5 bases from J; bases unmatched to any gene: 6. There are 15 residues in the CDR3. The V gene's germline CDR1 is LGHNA and CDR2 YSLEER. The investigators reverse transcribed all of the isolated RNA, so they sequenced expressed TCRB transcripts. The method was immunoSEQ multiplex PCR; TCRdb's version includes in-frame clones alone and lacks a portion of them. Here the sample spans fewer than 300,000 clones, roughly 22% being singletons. The receptor's source is a woman in her thirties or forties with type 1 diabetes. Sequencing was done on a sample of naive CD4+ T cells from blood. The J gene is TRBJ2-2, the V gene TRBV4-3; 8 nucleotides match TRBD1. CDR3 DNA sequence: TGCGCCAGCAGCCGGATGACAGGGGAGACCGGGGAGCTGTTTTTT. It is translated as CASSRMTGETGELFF.